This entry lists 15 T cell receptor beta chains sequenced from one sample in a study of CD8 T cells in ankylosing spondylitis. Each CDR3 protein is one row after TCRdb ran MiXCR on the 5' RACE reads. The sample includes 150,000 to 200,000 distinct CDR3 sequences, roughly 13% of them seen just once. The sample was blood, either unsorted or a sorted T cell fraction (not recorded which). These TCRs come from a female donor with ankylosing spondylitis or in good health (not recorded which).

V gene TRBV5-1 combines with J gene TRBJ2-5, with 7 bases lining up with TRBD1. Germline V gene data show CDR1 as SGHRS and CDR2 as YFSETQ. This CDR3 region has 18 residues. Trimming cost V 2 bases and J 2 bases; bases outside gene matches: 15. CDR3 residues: CASSFDLSRQGSQETQYF. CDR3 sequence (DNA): TGCGCCAGCAGCTTCGATCTGTCGCGACAGGGTTCGCAAGAGACCCAGTACTTC.

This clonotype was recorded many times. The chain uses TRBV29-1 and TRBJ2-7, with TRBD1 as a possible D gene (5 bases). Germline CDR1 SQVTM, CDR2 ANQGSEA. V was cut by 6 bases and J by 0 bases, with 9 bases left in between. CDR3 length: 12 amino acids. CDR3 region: CSVKGVSYEQYF. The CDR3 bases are TGCAGCGTAAAAGGGGTCTCCTACGAGCAGTACTTC.

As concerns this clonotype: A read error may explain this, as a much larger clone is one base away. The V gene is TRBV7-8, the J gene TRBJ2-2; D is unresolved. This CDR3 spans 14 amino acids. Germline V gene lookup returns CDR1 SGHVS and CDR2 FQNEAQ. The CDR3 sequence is CAISLIRVPGELFF. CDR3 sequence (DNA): TGTGCCATCAGCTTAATCCGGGTTCCCGGGGAGCTGTTTTTT.

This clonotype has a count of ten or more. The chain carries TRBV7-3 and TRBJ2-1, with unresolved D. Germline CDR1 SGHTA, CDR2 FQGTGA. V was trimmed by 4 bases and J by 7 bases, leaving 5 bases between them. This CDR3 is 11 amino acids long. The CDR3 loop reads CASSSHNEQFF. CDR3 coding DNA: TGTGCCAGCAGCTCCCATAATGAGCAGTTCTTC.

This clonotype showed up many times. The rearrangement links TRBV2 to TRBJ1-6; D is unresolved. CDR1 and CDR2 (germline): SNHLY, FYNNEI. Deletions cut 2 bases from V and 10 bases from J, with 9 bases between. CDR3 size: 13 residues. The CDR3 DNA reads TGTGCCAGCAGTGAAAGCCCCGGCTCACCCCTCCACTTT. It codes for CASSESPGSPLHF.

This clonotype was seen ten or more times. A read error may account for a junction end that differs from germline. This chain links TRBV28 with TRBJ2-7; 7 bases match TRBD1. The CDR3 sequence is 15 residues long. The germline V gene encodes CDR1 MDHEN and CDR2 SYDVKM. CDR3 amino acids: CASSLSRTGSYEQYF. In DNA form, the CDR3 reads TGTGCCAGCAGCTTATCCCGGACAGGATCCTACGAGCAGTACTTC.

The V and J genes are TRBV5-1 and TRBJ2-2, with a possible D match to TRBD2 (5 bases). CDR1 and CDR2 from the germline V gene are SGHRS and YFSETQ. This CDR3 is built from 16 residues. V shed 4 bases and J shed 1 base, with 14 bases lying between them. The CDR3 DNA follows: TGCGCCAGCAGCACTGGAGGCTGGTGGAACACCGGGGAGCTGTTTTTT. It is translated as CASSTGGWWNTGELFF.

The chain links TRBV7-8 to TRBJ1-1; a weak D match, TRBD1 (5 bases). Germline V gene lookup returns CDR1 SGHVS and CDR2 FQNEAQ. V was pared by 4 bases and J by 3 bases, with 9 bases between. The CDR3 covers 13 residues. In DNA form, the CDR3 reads TGTGCCAGCAGCTATGGGACGGACACTGAAGCTTTCTTT. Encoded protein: CASSYGTDTEAFF.

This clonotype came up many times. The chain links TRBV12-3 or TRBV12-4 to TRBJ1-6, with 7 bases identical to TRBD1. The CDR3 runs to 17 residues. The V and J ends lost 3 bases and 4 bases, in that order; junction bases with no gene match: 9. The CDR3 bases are TGTGCCAGCAGTTTGGCTTCAGGGGGATCATATAATTCACCCCTCCACTTT. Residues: CASSLASGGSYNSPLHF.

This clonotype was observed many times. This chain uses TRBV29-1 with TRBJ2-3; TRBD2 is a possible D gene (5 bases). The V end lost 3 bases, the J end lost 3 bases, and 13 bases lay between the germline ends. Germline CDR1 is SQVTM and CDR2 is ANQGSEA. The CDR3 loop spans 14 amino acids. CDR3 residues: CSVDRGKRTDTQYF. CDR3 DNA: TGCAGCGTTGATCGGGGAAAAAGAACAGATACGCAGTATTTT.

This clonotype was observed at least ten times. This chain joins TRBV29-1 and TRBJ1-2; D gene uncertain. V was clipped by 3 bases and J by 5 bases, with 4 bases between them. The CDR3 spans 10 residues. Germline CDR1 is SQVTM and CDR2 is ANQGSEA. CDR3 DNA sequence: TGCAGCGTTGAGGGTTATGGCTACACCTTC. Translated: CSVEGYGYTF.

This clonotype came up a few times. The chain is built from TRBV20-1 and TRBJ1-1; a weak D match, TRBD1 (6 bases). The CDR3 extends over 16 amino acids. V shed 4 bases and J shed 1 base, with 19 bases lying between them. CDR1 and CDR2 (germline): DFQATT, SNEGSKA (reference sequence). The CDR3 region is CSATNRARTANTEAFF. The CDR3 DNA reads TGCAGTGCTACCAACAGGGCCCGGACGGCGAACACTGAAGCTTTCTTT.

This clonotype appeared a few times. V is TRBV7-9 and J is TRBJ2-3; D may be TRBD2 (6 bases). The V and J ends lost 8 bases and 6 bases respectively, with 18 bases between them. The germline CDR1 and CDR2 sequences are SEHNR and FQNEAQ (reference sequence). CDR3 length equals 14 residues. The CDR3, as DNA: TGTGCCAGCCGTCGGAGGGAGGAGTGGGATACGCAGTATTTT. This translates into CASRRREEWDTQYF.

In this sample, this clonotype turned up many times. CDR3 sequence: CASSLANTPYNSPLHF. The CDR3 bases are TGTGCCAGCAGCTTAGCTAATACCCCCTATAATTCACCCCTCCACTTT. The chain combines TRBV7-9 with TRBJ1-6; D is ambiguous. Germline V gene data show CDR1 as SEHNR and CDR2 as FQNEAQ (reference sequence). The CDR3 sequence is 16 residues long. Trimming removed 0 bases at V and 2 bases at J, with 8 bases between.

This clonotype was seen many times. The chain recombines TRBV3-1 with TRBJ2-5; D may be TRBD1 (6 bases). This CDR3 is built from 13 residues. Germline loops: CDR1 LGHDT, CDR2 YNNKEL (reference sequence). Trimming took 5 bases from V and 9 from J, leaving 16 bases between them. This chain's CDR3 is CASSSGTFRAQYF. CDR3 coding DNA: TGTGCCAGCAGCTCGGGGACATTTAGGGCCCAGTACTTC.